A selection of T cell receptor beta chains follows, all from one sample in a study of blood T cell repertoires in COVID-19. This table comes from immunoSEQ multiplex PCR, and its TCRdb copy is limited to in-frame clones, with some not included. The data show 100,000 to 150,000 clones, under 95% seen once. Specimen: peripheral blood. Every receptor here comes from a man in his 60s with COVID-19, enrolled during active disease. CDR3s include the opening cysteine and the closing phenylalanine or tryptophan. The D gene is left open where the match is weak. Only part of the rows carry a size: once, few, many, or a class if the clone is expanded.

j_call d_call clone_size v_call cdr3_nt cdr3_aa
TRBJ1-1 - - TRBV30 TGTGCCTGGAGGATTACCGGGTCTTCGAACACTGAAGCTTTCTTT CAWRITGSSNTEAFF
TRBJ1-4 TRBD1 - TRBV4-1 TGCGCCAGCAGCCGGACAGGGAGCCTGCCGGCCGATGAAAAACTGTTTTTT CASSRTGSLPADEKLFF
TRBJ2-2 TRBD2 - TRBV15 TGTGCCACCAGCAGCCCGGGACTAGCGGGCCCCGGGGAGCTGTTTTTT CATSSPGLAGPGELFF
TRBJ1-4 - - TRBV6-6 TGTGCCAGCAGTTACGAGGGGGAAAATGAAAAACTGTTTTTT CASSYEGENEKLFF
TRBJ1-5 - - TRBV30 TGTGCCTGGAGTTCTCAACAGGGACGGCCCCAGCATTTT CAWSSQQGRPQHF
TRBJ1-4 - - TRBV27 TGTGCCATCAGGAGCCAGGGTGGAGAAAAACTGTTTTTT CAIRSQGGEKLFF
TRBJ2-5 - - TRBV7-2 TGTGCCAGCACCTCCCCCGAGCGGCCAGAGACCCAGTACTTC CASTSPERPETQYF
TRBJ1-4 - - TRBV7-8 TGTGCCAGCAGCTTAGCGGTCCGGGTTGAAAAACTGTTTTTT CASSLAVRVEKLFF
TRBJ2-5 TRBD2 - TRBV11-2 TGTGCCAGCAGCCCACCCATGGTAGCGGGAGTTCAAGAGACCCAGTACTTC CASSPPMVAGVQETQYF
TRBJ2-2 TRBD1 - TRBV28 TGTGCCAGTAAAACGGGACAGGGGTACACCGGGGAGCTGTTTTTT CASKTGQGYTGELFF
TRBJ2-2 TRBD2 - TRBV29-1 TGCAGCGCCTCGGGAGGCCGGGACACCGGGGAGCTGTTTTTT CSASGGRDTGELFF
TRBJ1-5 - - TRBV19 TGTGCCAGTAGGCCCCGAGGACAGCCAAATAGCAATCAGCCCCAGCATTTT CASRPRGQPNSNQPQHF
TRBJ2-2 TRBD1 few TRBV5-6 TGTGCCAGCAGCTTGGTCCAGGGGGCAGTCACCGGGGAGCTGTTTTTT CASSLVQGAVTGELFF
TRBJ2-3 TRBD2 - TRBV4-2 TGTGCCAGCAGCCAACCCATAGCGGGAACCACAGATACGCAGTATTTT CASSQPIAGTTDTQYF
TRBJ1-4 - - TRBV5-5 TGTGCCAGCAGTTACCCCGGACAACCGGGTGAAAAACTGTTTTTT CASSYPGQPGEKLFF
TRBJ1-2 - once TRBV19 TGTGCCAGCCAGGGGTGGGACTATGGCTACACCTTC CASQGWDYGYTF
TRBJ2-7 - - TRBV3-1/TRBV3-2 TGTGCCAGCAGCCAAGGAACTAGCAGACCCTACGAGCAGTACTTC CASSQGTSRPYEQYF
TRBJ2-1 TRBD2 - TRBV19 TGTGCCAGTCGTCTAGCGGGAGCCCCCGGGAGCAATGAGCAGTTCTTC CASRLAGAPGSNEQFF
TRBJ1-1 TRBD1 - TRBV9 TGTGCCAGCAGCGCACAAACAGGGGGCACTGAAGCTTTCTTT CASSAQTGGTEAFF
TRBJ1-2 TRBD1 - TRBV24-1 TGTGCCACCAGTGATGCAGGGGGCAGTAACTATGGCTACACCTTC CATSDAGGSNYGYTF
TRBJ1-1 - - TRBV28 TGTGCCAGCAGTTTATCTTGGCCATACATGAACACTGAAGCTTTCTTT CASSLSWPYMNTEAFF
TRBJ1-3 - - TRBV11-3 TGTGCCAGCAGCCCCCTAGAATCCACCTCTGGAAACACCATATATTTT CASSPLESTSGNTIYF
TRBJ1-1 - once TRBV6-5 TGTGCCAGCATTCCCAACAGGGAGGGCACTGAAGCTTTCTTT CASIPNREGTEAFF
TRBJ2-7 TRBD2 - TRBV7-2 TGTGCCAGCAGCCCCCCACCGGCGGGAGGATTCTACGAGCAGTACTTC CASSPPPAGGFYEQYF
TRBJ1-5 TRBD1 - TRBV15 TGTGCCACCAGCAGAGTAAGTATTAGAGGACAGGGCACCTATAGCAATCAGCCCCAGCATTTT CATSRVSIRGQGTYSNQPQHF
TRBJ1-2 - - TRBV7-3 TGTGCCAGCAGCTTATCAGGGGCAGAACATGGCTACACCTTC CASSLSGAEHGYTF
TRBJ2-5 TRBD2 - TRBV11-2 TGTGCCAGCAGCCCGACTAGCGGGAGGCAGGGGGAGACCCAGTACTTC CASSPTSGRQGETQYF
TRBJ2-5 TRBD1 - TRBV5-4 TGTGCCAGCAGCTTCCGGACAGGGCTTGAGACCCAGTACTTC CASSFRTGLETQYF
TRBJ2-1 TRBD1 - TRBV3-1/TRBV3-2 TGTGCCAGCAGCCAGTCGGACAGGGTCAATGAGCAGTTCTTC CASSQSDRVNEQFF
TRBJ1-1 - - TRBV19 TGTGCCAGTAGTTCCCGGACAGACACTGAAGCTTTCTTT CASSSRTDTEAFF
TRBJ2-5 - once TRBV19 TGTGCCAGTAGTATATCGCAGGGAGAGACCCAGTACTTC CASSISQGETQYF
TRBJ2-7 TRBD1 - TRBV4-1 TGCGCCAGCAGCCAAAATCCGGGACAGGGGGCCGACGAGCAGTACTTC CASSQNPGQGADEQYF